This T cell receptor beta chain stems from a study of circulating CD8 cells and anti-PD-1 response in melanoma. Each library started from roughly 16 ng of total RNA using the QIAseq Immune Repertoire TCR panel. One entry per CDR3 protein results from TCRdb running MiXCR on the reads. The sample shows about 450 distinct CDR3 sequences, roughly 7.2% of them seen only once. Germline V gives CDR1 SQVTM, CDR2 ANQGSEA. The CDR3 sequence is 18 residues long. Germline trimming cut 4 bases from V and 5 bases from J; bases unmatched to any gene: 15. Within the sample, this clonotype is medium-sized. From live CD3+CD8+TCRalphabeta+ cells, four PD-1 and/or TIGIT subsets were sorted.

This clonotype originated in a human donor with melanoma. The chain uses TRBV29-1 and TRBJ2-3; 13 bases fit TRBD2. This specimen was CD8+ T cells from PBMCs, taken at baseline or after one month of anti-PD-1 therapy (not recorded which). CDR3 sequence reads: CSVAETSGGAMGRDTQYF. The CDR3 DNA is TGCAGCGTTGCTGAAACTAGCGGGGGGGCCATGGGTAGAGATACGCAGTATTTT.